Listed below are T cell receptor beta chains from one sample, sequenced in a study of preoperative IRX-2 immunotherapy in early breast cancer. Method: immunoSEQ multiplex PCR; TCRdb's copy keeps in-frame clones and lacks some. Among about 32,000 clones listed, roughly four fifths were seen once. Material: lymph node tissue, obtained from a patient treated with IRX-2 immunotherapy. These receptor sequences come from a human donor with breast cancer. CDR3s include the opening cysteine and the closing phenylalanine or tryptophan. D genes are given only for firm matches. Size is stated for part of the rows, as once, few or many counts, or as a class when the clone is expanded.

J gene: TRBJ2-1; D gene: .; V gene: TRBV6-8; clone size: .; CDR3 protein: CASSHARDSSHRNEQFF
J gene: TRBJ2-5; D gene: TRBD2; V gene: TRBV18; clone size: .; CDR3 protein: CASSPWEGIQETQYF
J gene: TRBJ2-7; D gene: .; V gene: TRBV14; clone size: .; CDR3 protein: CASSQASVSEQYF
J gene: TRBJ1-1; D gene: .; V gene: TRBV30; clone size: .; CDR3 protein: CAWVRDRNTEAFF
J gene: TRBJ1-6; D gene: .; V gene: TRBV5-1; clone size: .; CDR3 protein: CASGAAVDNSPLHF
J gene: TRBJ2-2; D gene: .; V gene: TRBV29-1; clone size: .; CDR3 protein: CSVAVRGYWTGELFF
J gene: TRBJ1-5; D gene: .; V gene: TRBV28; clone size: .; CDR3 protein: CASTGDGGVNQPQHF
J gene: TRBJ2-1; D gene: .; V gene: TRBV6-4; clone size: .; CDR3 protein: CASSYSESPYNEQFF
J gene: TRBJ2-1; D gene: .; V gene: TRBV5-1; clone size: .; CDR3 protein: CASSWTESSYNEQFF
J gene: TRBJ2-7; D gene: .; V gene: TRBV30; clone size: few; CDR3 protein: CAWSRKGDEQYF